The clone carrying this T cell receptor beta chain was detected only a few times. The target antigen is unknown. The sample originates from a study of T cells in Graves' hyperthyroidism and ophthalmopathy. Whole-study findings and limits: Classification by a 13 V-J model distinguished ophthalmopathy from stable hyperthyroidism. In blood, most of the thyroid clonotypes expanded above 0.001 were also present.

The germline V gene encodes CDR1 DFQATT and CDR2 SNEGSKA (reference sequence). This CDR3 spans 16 amino acids. Between the trimmed V and J ends, which lost 4 bases and 4 bases, there was a span of 23 bases. RNA transcripts provided the source from which TCR beta CDR3 regions were amplified. First-round RT-PCR of the TCR CDR3 relied on the HTBI primer set. From the multiplex PCR reads, TCRdb called clonotypes with MiXCR, one entry per CDR3 protein. Counted here are 530,000 or so distinct CDR3 sequences, about 15% occurring once; the ten biggest clones make up under 20%. Sequencing was carried out using blood. The sequence came from a woman under 30 with Graves' ophthalmopathy. The rearrangement joins TRBV20-1 to TRBJ2-7, with a tentative D call TRBD1 (6 bases). CDR3 region: CSAKDVPSGRGYEQYF. CDR3 DNA sequence: TGCAGTGCTAAAGACGTCCCCTCGGGCAGGGGATACGAGCAGTACTTC.